This T cell receptor (beta chain) was recorded in a study of beta chain features in type 1 diabetes. As for the study in general: The patient and healthy donor groups were comparable for age, gender and cell yields.

The germline V gene encodes CDR1 SNHLY and CDR2 FYNNEI. V lost 4 bases and J lost 5, with 5 bases in between. The CDR3 loop spans 11 amino acids. Notes on the study in general: Shortening that was moderate but significant affected the TCRB CDR3s of Type 1 diabetes patients in all four CD4+ subsets.

With respect to this clone: The antigen is undetermined.

Via CD45RO/CCR7/CD25/CD127/CD95/CD27, cells of the CD4+ naive, central memory, regulatory and stem cell-like memory subsets were sorted. Of the isolated RNA, all was reverse transcribed, and so the sequenced material was expressed TCRB transcripts. The data were produced by immunoSEQ multiplex PCR, yet TCRdb's version contains in-frame clones alone and is incomplete. This sample has nearly 700,000 clones, with around 15% found just once. Source material: naive CD4+ T cells from blood. The TCR originated in a man younger than 30 with type 1 diabetes. V gene TRBV2 combines with J gene TRBJ1-2; unclear D gene. The chain's CDR3 is CASSVGYGYTF. In nucleotides, the CDR3 is TGTGCCAGCAGTGTAGGGTATGGCTACACCTTC.